These T cell receptor beta chains were read from a single sample in a study of OX40 agonist ivuxolimab in advanced cancers. The table came from immunoSEQ multiplex PCR; TCRdb's copy has only in-frame clones and leaves some out. The sample has 70,000 to 95,000 clones, roughly 88% seen once. Material: CD4+ or CD8+ T cells sorted from blood, obtained in a trial of the OX40 agonist ivuxolimab. All receptors come from an adult with an advanced solid tumor such as melanoma, head and neck, liver or kidney cancer. Each CDR3 is given with its conserved first and last residue. The D gene is left open where the match is weak. Only some rows state a clone size, as once, few, many or a class for expanded clones.

d_call clone_size cdr3_length j_call v_call cdr3_nt cdr3_aa
NA once 14 TRBJ1-4 TRBV5-4 TGTGCCAGCAGCCGCGACAGAATTAATGAAAAACTGTTTTTT CASSRDRINEKLFF
TRBD1 NA 15 TRBJ2-3 TRBV30 TGTGCCTGCCGCCAGGGGGCTACTAGCACAGATACGCAGTATTTT CACRQGATSTDTQYF
NA NA 16 TRBJ1-1 TRBV5-6 TGTGCCAGCAGTTTTCCAGGGAGTCCCAGTAACACTGAAGCTTTCTTT CASSFPGSPSNTEAFF
NA NA 13 TRBJ2-2 TRBV30 TGTGCCTGGAGTTCTACAGGCACCGGGGAGCTGTTTTTT CAWSSTGTGELFF
NA NA 15 TRBJ1-2 TRBV28 TGTGCCAGCAGAACCCCAACGACAGCTAACTATGGCTACACCTTC CASRTPTTANYGYTF
NA NA 12 TRBJ1-5 TRBV29-1 TGCAGCGCAATGTCCGGGGGGGAACCCCAGCATTTT CSAMSGGEPQHF
NA once 14 TRBJ2-3 TRBV12-5 TGTGCTAGTGGTTTCGGGTTGGTCACAGATACGCAGTATTTT CASGFGLVTDTQYF
NA few 16 TRBJ2-1 TRBV7-9 TGTGCCAGCAGTCAGGGGGCTAGCGGGATCAGGAATGAGCAGTTCTTC CASSQGASGIRNEQFF
TRBD2 NA 13 TRBJ2-5 TRBV19 TGTGCCAGTAGTGCAGTAGCGGGAGAGACCCAGTACTTC CASSAVAGETQYF
NA NA 13 TRBJ1-1 TRBV27 TGTGCCAGCAGTAACGAGGGGGAGGCTGAAGCTTTCTTT CASSNEGEAEAFF
NA NA 16 TRBJ2-5 TRBV27 TGTGCCAGCAGTTTATCTCCGGGAGATGGGGGAGGGACCCAGTACTTC CASSLSPGDGGGTQYF
NA NA 15 TRBJ2-2 TRBV7-3 TGTGCCAGCAGCCCCCAGCAGAAGAACACCGGGGAGCTGTTTTTT CASSPQQKNTGELFF
NA few 12 TRBJ2-7 TRBV7-6 TGTGCCAGCAGCTTAGGAAGGGACGAGCAGTACTTC CASSLGRDEQYF
NA NA 13 TRBJ1-3 TRBV7-8 TGTGCCAGCAATGAGGGGGCTGGAAACACCATATATTTT CASNEGAGNTIYF
NA NA 11 TRBJ1-4 TRBV29-1 TGCAGCGTTGAAGACAGGGAAAAACTGTTTTTT CSVEDREKLFF
NA NA 13 TRBJ2-2 TRBV5-1 TGCGCCAGCAGCACCGAAGGCGCCGGGGAGCTGTTTTTT CASSTEGAGELFF
TRBD1 NA 13 TRBJ2-3 TRBV5-1 TGCGCCAGTGGAACAGGGGGCACAGATACGCAGTATTTT CASGTGGTDTQYF
TRBD2 NA 17 TRBJ2-7 TRBV14 TGTGCCAGCAGCTTTCCGGGACTAGCGGGAGGTAGCTACGAGCAGTACTTC CASSFPGLAGGSYEQYF
NA NA 13 TRBJ1-2 TRBV7-2 TGTGCCAGCAGCTCTTCGGACTATAATGGCTACACCTTC CASSSSDYNGYTF
TRBD2 NA 14 TRBJ2-7 TRBV6-4 TGTGCCAGATCCGGGACTAGCGGGCCGTACGAGCAGTACTTC CARSGTSGPYEQYF
TRBD1 NA 15 TRBJ2-1 TRBV7-2 TGTGCCAGCAGCTTAGAGACAGGGACGTACAATGAGCAGTTCTTC CASSLETGTYNEQFF
TRBD2 NA 16 TRBJ2-7 TRBV5-4 TGTGCCAGCAGCTCGGGGGGGACTAGCGGTTCCTACGAGCAGTACTTC CASSSGGTSGSYEQYF
TRBD2 NA 19 TRBJ2-3 TRBV7-9 TGTGCCAGCAGCTTAGACCTAGCGGGAGGGCCCCAGTACCCAGATACGCAGTATTTT CASSLDLAGGPQYPDTQYF
NA NA 15 TRBJ2-7 TRBV10-3 TGTGCCATCAGTGAGTCGACGGGGGAAGGCTACGAGCAGTACTTC CAISESTGEGYEQYF
NA NA 15 TRBJ1-1 TRBV10-3 TGTGCCATCAGTGAGTCTGACTTAACGAACACTGAAGCTTTCTTT CAISESDLTNTEAFF
NA few 14 TRBJ1-2 TRBV30 TGTGCCTGGACCTCTCAGGGGCTTACGTATGGCTACACCTTC CAWTSQGLTYGYTF
NA NA 11 TRBJ2-1 TRBV7-9 TGTGCCAGCAGCTTTGGCGGGGTTCGATTCTTC CASSFGGVRFF
TRBD1 few 15 TRBJ1-5 TRBV2 TGTGCCAGCAGGGCTGGGACAGGGGGCAACCAGCCCCAGCATTTT CASRAGTGGNQPQHF
NA NA 16 TRBJ2-3 TRBV4-3 TGCGCCAGCAGCCAAGTGAGGGGCGCAGGCACAGATACGCAGTATTTT CASSQVRGAGTDTQYF
NA NA 12 TRBJ1-1 TRBV2 TGTGCCAGCAGTTTTCAGCACACTGAAGCTTTCTTT CASSFQHTEAFF
NA NA 15 TRBJ1-4 TRBV7-2 TGTGCCAGCAGCTTACAGGGCGGTATGGGGGAAAAACTGTTTTTT CASSLQGGMGEKLFF
NA NA 14 TRBJ2-5 TRBV7-2 TGTGCCAGCAGCTTGGGGAGTGCGGGGGAGACCCAGTACTTC CASSLGSAGETQYF
TRBD1 NA 14 TRBJ2-1 TRBV28 TGTGCCAACGCCCGGACAGGGGTGAGAGGTGAGCAGTTCTTC CANARTGVRGEQFF
NA NA 13 TRBJ2-1 TRBV28 TGTGCCAGCAAGGAAGGACTGCCGCCACGGCAGTTCTTC CASKEGLPPRQFF
TRBD2 NA 16 TRBJ2-2 TRBV2 TGTGCCAGCAGTAACCGACTAGCGGGAGTGACCGGGGAGCTGTTTTTT CASSNRLAGVTGELFF
NA NA 15 TRBJ2-5 TRBV11-1 TGTGCCAGCAGCTCCGGGAGGACAGCCGTCGAGACCCAGTACTTC CASSSGRTAVETQYF
TRBD2 NA 18 TRBJ2-7 TRBV23-1 TGCGCCAGCAGTCAATCAGTGCGGGGGGGAAGTGAAAGGTACGGGCAGTACTTC CASSQSVRGGSERYGQYF
NA once 17 TRBJ2-1 TRBV7-3 TGTGCCAGCAGCTTACTTGATCCCGGGAGCTCCTACAATGAGCAGTTCTTC CASSLLDPGSSYNEQFF
TRBD2 NA 15 TRBJ2-7 TRBV28 TGTGCCAGCAGTCAGGCGGGGGGGGGCTCCTACGAGCAGTACTTC CASSQAGGGSYEQYF
TRBD1 NA 14 TRBJ2-7 TRBV7-9 TGTGCCAGCAGCTCTTACAGGGGGCGGTACGAGCAGTACTTC CASSSYRGRYEQYF
NA NA 14 TRBJ2-5 TRBV21-1 TGTGCCAGCAGCTTTAAAGCGGGAGTCCAGACCCAGTACTTC CASSFKAGVQTQYF
NA NA 14 TRBJ2-2 TRBV2 TGTGCCAGCAGTTTCGACAGAAACACCGGGGAGCTGTTTTTT CASSFDRNTGELFF
TRBD2 NA 16 TRBJ2-2 TRBV5-1 TGCGCCACCGCATTTAGCGGGACAACGAACACCGGGGAGCTGTTTTTT CATAFSGTTNTGELFF